The 18 T cell receptor beta chains in this list originate from one sample, sequenced in a study of T cell responses to AZD1222 COVID-19 vaccine. Some clones are missing from TCRdb's copy, which holds only in-frame ones; the method was immunoSEQ multiplex PCR. The sample contains 130,000 to 150,000 clones, 90% of which appear only once. The sequencing here drew on peripheral blood, taken on day 0 of AZD1222 vaccination. The receptor source for this set is an adult in good health.

The chain recombines TRBV5-5 with TRBJ1-1; 7 positions agree with TRBD1. J lost 6 bases, V lost 4 bases, and 9 bases had no gene match. From germline, CDR1 is SGHKS and CDR2 YYEKEE (reference sequence). This CDR3 has 14 residues. CDR3 in DNA: TGTGCCAGCAGCCTGGGGACAGTCCTACCTGAAGCTTTCTTT. This sequence encodes CASSLGTVLPEAFF. The complete variable domain, with remaining parts taken from reference TRBV5-5 and TRBJ1-1, reads DAGVTQSPTHLIKTRGQQVTLRCSPISGHKSVSWYQQVLGQGPQFIFQYYEKEERGRGNFPDRFSARQFPNYSSELNVNALLLGDSALYLCASSLGTVLPEAFFGQGTRLTVV.

V and J are TRBV7-9 and TRBJ2-1, with 7 bases aligning to TRBD2. This CDR3 has 16 amino acids. Germline V lookup: CDR1 SEHNR, CDR2 FQNEAQ (reference sequence). The V segment lost 5 bases and the J segment 0 bases; nucleotides outside the gene matches: 7. This CDR3 is CASSPAGDRSYNEQFF. CDR3 coding DNA: TGTGCCAGCAGCCCCGCGGGAGATCGCTCCTACAATGAGCAGTTCTTC.

This clone appeared a single time. The gene calls are TRBV23-1 and TRBJ1-6; tentative D call: TRBD1 (6 bases). TRBV23-1 is reported as an ORF; its role is uncertain. V was shortened by 8 bases and J by 10 bases, with 15 bases between the two germline ends. The length of the CDR3 is 13 residues. The CDR3 region is CASLHRVRSPLHF. CDR3 sequence (DNA): TGCGCCAGCCTACACAGGGTAAGGTCACCCCTCCACTTT.

The chain carries TRBV5-6 and TRBJ2-2; either TRBD1 or TRBD2 may fit D (6 bases each). V lost 0 bases and J 4 bases, leaving 16 bases between the germline ends. The CDR3 has 17 amino acids. The germline V gene has CDR1 SGHDT and CDR2 YYEEEE. The CDR3 DNA is TGTGCCAGCAGCTTGGCCGGGTGGGGGGCGCCCACCGGGGAGCTGTTTTTT. Amino acid sequence: CASSLAGWGAPTGELFF.

The chain is built from TRBV18 and TRBJ1-6; D uncertain. The CDR3 is 14 residues long. Trimming cost V 6 bases and J 7 bases, with 13 bases left between them. Germline values: CDR1 KGHSH, CDR2 LQKENI. The CDR3 bases are TGTGCCAGCTCCGCACGACTGGACAATTCACCCCTCCACTTT. Translating gives CASSARLDNSPLHF.

This chain joins TRBV20-1 and TRBJ1-5, with D hard to call. The V gene's germline CDR1 is DFQATT and CDR2 SNEGSKA (reference sequence). The CDR3 spans 15 residues. Trimming took 3 bases from V and 0 from J, leaving 12 bases between them. The CDR3 bases are TGCAGTGCTAGTTTGGGAGCGACTAGCAATCAGCCCCAGCATTTT. This sequence encodes CSASLGATSNQPQHF.

The V call is TRBV6-4, the J call TRBJ2-1; TRBD2 matches 10 bases. The germline V gene has CDR1 MRHNA and CDR2 SNTAGT. J gave up 8 bases and V 2 bases, and 6 bases lay outside the gene matches. CDR3 length: 15 residues. The CDR3 nucleotides read TGTGCCAGCAGTGACGGGCTAGCGGGGGCGCATGAGCAGTTCTTC. This translates into CASSDGLAGAHEQFF.

This clone showed up just once. This rearrangement joins TRBV7-9 to TRBJ1-2; 8 bases fit TRBD1. Germline CDR1 is SEHNR and CDR2 is FQNEAQ (reference sequence). V lost 4 bases to trimming and J lost 3 bases; unmatched junction nucleotides: 7. The CDR3 is 15 residues long. The CDR3 DNA follows: TGTGCCAGCAGCTCCTGGACAGGGTCGGACTATGGCTACACCTTC. It is translated as CASSSWTGSDYGYTF.

The chain's CDR3 is CASSPGVGPYNSPLHF. The CDR3 nucleotides are TGTGCCAGCAGCCCGGGGGTCGGACCATATAATTCACCCCTCCACTTT. The chain recombines TRBV11-2 with TRBJ1-6, with D possibly matching TRBD1 (5 bases). The V gene lost 5 bases and the J gene lost 4 bases, with 15 bases spanning the gap. Germline V lookup: CDR1 SGHAT, CDR2 FQNNGV. CDR3 length equals 16 residues.

The rearrangement links TRBV7-8 to TRBJ2-6, with 11 positions matching TRBD1. V was clipped by 5 bases and J by 4 bases; unmatched bases: 4. The CDR3 is made up of 16 amino acids. Germline V gene data show CDR1 as SGHVS and CDR2 as FQNEAQ. The CDR3 is CASSRDRGIGANVLTF. The CDR3 DNA sequence: TGTGCCAGCAGCAGGGACAGGGGGATAGGGGCCAACGTCCTGACTTTC.

This clone was observed once. V gene TRBV5-4 combines with J gene TRBJ2-3; D remains unclear. The CDR3 covers 13 residues. Between the trimmed V and J ends, which lost 0 bases and 4 bases, there was a span of 6 bases. The germline CDR1 and CDR2 sequences are SGHNT and YYREEE (reference sequence). Here the CDR3 reads CASSLGVADTQYF. The DNA of the CDR3 is TGTGCCAGCAGCTTGGGGGTGGCAGATACGCAGTATTTT. Drawing the rest from reference TRBV5-4 and TRBJ2-3, the complete variable domain is ETGVTQSPTHLIKTRGQQVTLRCSSQSGHNTVSWYQQALGQGPQFIFQYYREEENGRGNFPPRFSGLQFPNYSSELNVNALELDDSALYLCASSLGVADTQYFGPGTRLTVL.

The V and J genes are TRBV7-2 and TRBJ2-7; 11 positions agree with TRBD2. The CDR3 is made up of 18 amino acids. The V gene's germline CDR1 is SGHTA and CDR2 FQGNSA. Trimming at V came to 1 base and at J to 3 bases, leaving 11 bases not matched to a gene. CDR3 amino acids: CASSLVVKASGRFYEQYF. DNA of the CDR3: TGTGCCAGCAGCTTAGTGGTAAAGGCTAGCGGGAGGTTCTACGAGCAGTACTTC. The full variable domain, its missing parts supplied by reference TRBV7-2 and TRBJ2-7, is GAGVSQSPSNKVTEKGKDVELRCDPISGHTALYWYRQSLGQGLEFLIYFQGNSAPDKSGLPSDRFSAERTGGSVSTLTIQRTQQEDSAVYLCASSLVVKASGRFYEQYFGPGTRLTVT.

This sequence joins TRBV6-5 and TRBJ1-1; TRBD1 agrees at 7 bases. The CDR3 runs 14 residues. The V gene's germline CDR1 is MNHEY and CDR2 SVGAGI. After removal of 6 bases from V and 3 bases from J, the junction contained 7 bases not matched to a gene. The CDR3 region has the DNA TGTGCCAGCAGGCCCGAGACAGGGCACACTGAAGCTTTCTTT. It encodes CASRPETGHTEAFF.

This chain connects TRBV18 to TRBJ1-2; D gene uncertain. The length of the CDR3 is 16 residues. Trimming cost V 0 bases and J 4 bases, with 15 bases left between them. In germline, CDR1 is KGHSH, CDR2 LQKENI. The CDR3 sequence is CASSPPGSSDVYGYTF. Here the CDR3 DNA reads TGTGCCAGCTCACCACCCGGGTCAAGCGATGTCTATGGCTACACCTTC.

This chain joins TRBV10-3 and TRBJ2-1, with 16 positions matching TRBD2. J gave up 6 bases and V 2 bases, and 10 bases lay outside the gene matches. The CDR3 contains 19 residues. The germline gives CDR1 ENHRY, CDR2 SYGVKD. CDR3 DNA sequence: TGTGCCATCAGTGAGACTTTCCCCGGGACTAGCGGGAGGGGCAATGAGCAGTTCTTC. Translation gives CAISETFPGTSGRGNEQFF.

This chain joins TRBV5-8 and TRBJ2-1; D is tentatively TRBD1 or TRBD2 (6 bases each). This CDR3 region has 15 residues. Germline values: CDR1 SGHTS, CDR2 YDEGEE. Trimming cost V 0 bases and J 5 bases, with 12 bases left between them. The CDR3 here is CASSLARGHHNEQFF. The DNA for the CDR3 is TGTGCCAGCAGCTTGGCGCGGGGACACCACAATGAGCAGTTCTTC. Looking up the rest from reference TRBV5-8 and TRBJ2-1 gives the full variable domain: EAGVTQSPTHLIKTRGQQATLRCSPISGHTSVYWYQQALGLGLQFLLWYDEGEERNRGNFPPRFSGRQFPNYSSELNVNALELEDSALYLCASSLARGHHNEQFFGPGTRLTVL.

Only a few counts were recorded for this clone. The V gene is TRBV5-1, the J gene TRBJ1-1; D might be TRBD1 (6 bases). Trimming took off 0 bases at V and 3 bases at J, with 24 bases between the two ends. The length of the CDR3 is 19 residues. The V gene's germline CDR1 is SGHRS and CDR2 YFSETQ. CDR3 nucleotide sequence: TGCGCCAGCAGCTTGGCAGCGCAGGGGAAATGGGGTGCGGACACTGAAGCTTTCTTT. Translating it yields CASSLAAQGKWGADTEAFF.

The J gene is TRBJ2-2, the V gene TRBV11-3; a weak D match, TRBD2 (5 bases). The V gene lost 4 bases and the J gene lost 2 bases, with 11 bases spanning the gap. The CDR3 has 15 residues. Germline CDR1 and CDR2: SGHNT and YENEEA. The CDR3 sequence is CASSYKRGNTGELFF. The DNA for the CDR3 is TGTGCCAGCAGCTACAAACGGGGAAACACCGGGGAGCTGTTTTTT. Full variable domain (outside the CDR3, taken from reference TRBV11-3 and TRBJ2-2): EAGVVQSPRYKIIEKKQPVAFWCNPISGHNTLYWYLQNLGQGPELLIRYENEEAVDDSQLPKDRFSAERLKGVDSTLKIQPAELGDSAVYLCASSYKRGNTGELFFGEGSRLTVL.